The 27 T cell receptor beta chains below all came from one sample that was sequenced in a study of blood T cell repertoires in COVID-19. Here immunoSEQ multiplex PCR was the method, and the copy in TCRdb shows in-frame clones only, minus some. The table lists roughly 97,000 clones, less than 95% of them singletons. Source material: peripheral blood. The source is a man between 60 and 70 years old with acute or convalescent COVID-19.

This rearrangement joins TRBV5-1 to TRBJ2-1, with D unresolved. CDR1 SGHRS and CDR2 YFSETQ come from the germline V gene. Between the trimmed V and J ends, which lost 2 bases and 7 bases, there was a span of 7 bases. The length of the CDR3 is 12 residues. CDR3 sequence (DNA): TGCGCCAGCAGCTTCACTTTTAATGAGCAGTTCTTC. It codes for CASSFTFNEQFF.

V usage is TRBV6-5 and J usage is TRBJ1-2; 8 nucleotides align to TRBD1. CDR3 length: 14 amino acids. V gave up 6 bases and J gave up 3 bases; unmatched junction bases: 6. Per the germline V gene, CDR1 is MNHEY and CDR2 is SVGAGI. CDR3 in amino acids: CASSRTGSDYGYTF. CDR3 nucleotide sequence: TGTGCCAGCAGCAGGACAGGGTCGGACTATGGCTACACCTTC.

This chain joins TRBV27 and TRBJ1-2; 8 bases map to TRBD1. CDR1 is MNHEY, CDR2 SMNVEV, per germline (reference sequence). V lost 6 bases and J lost 0; bases outside the gene matches: 6. This CDR3 contains 15 residues. CDR3 region: CASRRTGRTNYGYTF. The CDR3 DNA reads as TGTGCCAGCAGACGGACAGGGCGAACTAACTATGGCTACACCTTC.

This chain joins TRBV5-5 and TRBJ1-2; D is unclear. The CDR3 covers 14 residues. The germline V gene encodes CDR1 SGHKS and CDR2 YYEKEE (reference sequence). The germline V and J ends were trimmed by 2 bases and 8 bases, with 16 bases remaining between them. The CDR3 DNA follows: TGTGCCAGCAGCTTAGTAGGAGGATTCGACGGCTACACCTTC. It encodes CASSLVGGFDGYTF.

The CDR3 region is CASSNQRVGAGRANVLTF. CDR3 DNA sequence: TGTGCCAGTAGTAACCAAAGGGTAGGGGCAGGTCGGGCCAACGTCCTGACTTTC. This sequence joins TRBV19 and TRBJ2-6, with D perhaps matching TRBD1 (5 bases). CDR1 and CDR2 from the germline V gene are LNHDA and SQIVND (reference sequence). Trimming removed 4 bases at V and 5 bases at J, with 21 bases between. This CDR3 region has 18 residues.

The chain combines TRBV5-4 with TRBJ2-3; 8 bases are a match to TRBD2. The length of the CDR3 is 15 residues. V lost 4 bases, J lost 2 bases, and 6 bases stayed unmatched. From germline, CDR1 is SGHNT and CDR2 YYREEE (reference sequence). CDR3 sequence (DNA): TGTGCCAGCAGCCCGGGGGGGGCCCTCACAGATACGCAGTATTTT. This codes for CASSPGGALTDTQYF.

The chain is built from TRBV6-1 and TRBJ2-4; D possibly corresponds to TRBD2 (6 bases). V was trimmed by 3 bases and J by 0 bases, leaving 21 bases between them. The CDR3 has 19 amino acids. The germline V gene has CDR1 MNHNS and CDR2 SASEGT. The CDR3 reads CASSEPIHGGELAKNIQYF. The CDR3 DNA is TGTGCCAGCAGTGAGCCCATCCACGGGGGAGAATTAGCCAAAAACATTCAGTACTTC.

V and J are TRBV18 and TRBJ1-3; the D is unclear. The V end was cut by 4 bases, the J end by 1 base, with 17 bases between. Germline V gene sequence: CDR1 KGHSH, CDR2 LQKENI. This CDR3 spans 17 amino acids. CDR3 bases: TGTGCCAGCTCACGAGATTCTCCCGGGTTATCTGGAAACACCATATATTTT. Translating it yields CASSRDSPGLSGNTIYF.

The V gene is TRBV6-5, the J gene TRBJ1-2; 8 bases agree with TRBD1. The CDR3 contains 13 residues. V gave up 5 bases and J gave up 3 bases; unmatched junction bases: 2. Germline V gene lookup returns CDR1 MNHEY and CDR2 SVGAGI. The CDR3 loop is CASSPDRDYGYTF. CDR3 nucleotide sequence: TGTGCCAGCAGTCCGGACAGGGACTATGGCTACACCTTC.

V usage is TRBV18 and J usage is TRBJ1-5, with D possibly being TRBD1 (5 bases). The CDR3 is 14 residues long. From germline, CDR1 is KGHSH and CDR2 LQKENI. V lost 1 base to trimming and J lost 4 bases, with 8 bases between them. The CDR3 region has the DNA TGTGCCAGCTCACCACTAGACAGTAATCAGCCCCAGCATTTT. Translation: CASSPLDSNQPQHF.

V is TRBV19 and J is TRBJ2-7, with 11 nucleotides matching TRBD1. Germline V lookup: CDR1 LNHDA, CDR2 SQIVND (reference sequence). The CDR3 is 15 amino acids. J lost 3 bases, V lost 5 bases, and 6 bases had no gene match. This CDR3 reads CASSASGTGGYEQYF. CDR3 in DNA: TGTGCCAGTAGTGCATCCGGGACAGGGGGCTACGAGCAGTACTTC.

CDR3 residues: CASRATLAGDRYEQYV. The CDR3 DNA follows: TGTGCCAGCAGAGCCACGCTAGCGGGGGACCGCTACGAGCAGTACGTC. The gene calls are TRBV2 and TRBJ2-7; 10 bases align to TRBD2. The CDR3 is made up of 16 amino acids. J gave up 3 bases and V 6 bases, and 11 bases lay outside the gene matches. Per germline, CDR1 SNHLY and CDR2 FYNNEI.

The chain has TRBV25-1 and TRBJ1-2; D is ambiguous. CDR1 and CDR2 from the germline V gene are MGHDK and SYGVNS. V was trimmed by 5 bases and J by 0 bases, leaving 10 bases between them. This CDR3 has 14 amino acids. This CDR3 is CASSKGGTNYGYTF. CDR3 DNA: TGTGCCAGCAGTAAAGGAGGGACTAACTATGGCTACACCTTC.

The chain employs TRBV5-4 and TRBJ1-1, with TRBD1 matching over 8 bases. The CDR3 has 13 amino acids. The V segment lost 0 bases and the J segment 6 bases; nucleotides outside the gene matches: 1. Germline values: CDR1 SGHNT, CDR2 YYREEE (reference sequence). CDR3 in amino acids: CASSLGQGSEAFF. CDR3 bases: TGTGCCAGCAGCTTGGGACAGGGGTCTGAAGCTTTCTTT.

The J gene is TRBJ2-1, the V gene TRBV4-2; tentatively, D is TRBD1 (6 bases). Trimming removed 0 bases at V and 4 bases at J, with 13 bases between. The CDR3 loop spans 16 amino acids. Germline CDR1 reads LGHNA; CDR2 reads YNFKEQ. The CDR3 DNA reads TGTGCCAGCAGCCAAGATTCGGGACAAGGGTACAATGAGCAGTTCTTC. Protein product: CASSQDSGQGYNEQFF.

The V call is TRBV30, the J call TRBJ1-2; the D is unclear. There are 12 residues in the CDR3. Trimming took 3 bases from V and 7 from J, leaving 12 bases between them. The germline gives CDR1 GTSNPN, CDR2 SVGIG (reference sequence). For the CDR3, the DNA is TGTGCCTGGAGGGGGAGGGTTCGTGGCTACACCTTC. It encodes CAWRGRVRGYTF.

This chain uses TRBV27 with TRBJ2-7; 7 bases map to TRBD1. From germline, CDR1 is MNHEY and CDR2 SMNVEV (reference sequence). CDR3 length equals 14 residues. CDR3 nucleotides: TGTACCTCTCGAAGTTGGGGACAGTCCTACGAGCAGTACTTC. Its translation: CTSRSWGQSYEQYF.

This sequence joins TRBV2 and TRBJ1-5; 7 bases are shared with TRBD1. The CDR3 spans 15 residues. V dropped 5 bases and J dropped 0; count of bases not matched to a gene: 4. In germline, CDR1 is SNHLY, CDR2 FYNNEI. The CDR3 protein is CASSTTGASNQPQHF. DNA of the CDR3: TGTGCCAGCAGTACCACAGGGGCTAGCAATCAGCCCCAGCATTTT.

In regard to this clone: This sample also contains other DNA sequences that code for the same CDR3. V and J are TRBV3-1 (or the pseudogene TRBV3-2) and TRBJ1-2, with TRBD1 as a possible D gene (5 bases). The V gene's germline CDR1 is LGHDT and CDR2 YNNKEL (reference sequence). The CDR3 has 11 amino acids. V was pared by 6 bases and J by 5 bases, with 7 bases between. In DNA, the CDR3 is TGTGCCAGCAGTCCAGGGTATGGCTACACCTTC. Amino acids: CASSPGYGYTF.

The gene calls are TRBV7-2 and TRBJ1-2; TRBD1 agrees at 8 bases. The CDR3 runs to 13 residues. The germline CDR1 and CDR2 sequences are SGHTA and FQGNSA. J was trimmed by 13 bases and V by 4 bases; bases with no gene match: 11. As DNA, the CDR3 is TGTGCCAGCAGCTCCCCATGGCAGGGGGCAGCCACCTTC. Its translation: CASSSPWQGAATF.

This chain connects TRBV15 to TRBJ2-3; tentatively, D is TRBD1 (6 bases). Trimming took off 5 bases at V and 5 bases at J, with 14 bases between the two ends. The CDR3 loop spans 14 amino acids. Germline CDR1 is LNHNV and CDR2 is YYDKDF (reference sequence). CDR3 in DNA: TGTGCCACCAGCGCCAGGGGCAAGCAAGATACGCAGTATTTT. As protein: CATSARGKQDTQYF.

The chain recombines TRBV5-5 with TRBJ2-5; D not resolved. CDR3 length equals 11 residues. Germline-derived CDR1 and CDR2 are SGHKS and YYEKEE (reference sequence). V lost 4 bases and J lost 5, with 6 bases in between. This chain's CDR3 is CASSPRETQYF. For the CDR3, the DNA is TGTGCCAGCAGCCCTCGGGAGACCCAGTACTTC.

V gene TRBV5-1 combines with J gene TRBJ1-1; TRBD1 agrees at 7 bases. Unmatched junction bases numbered 11, after V lost 4 bases and J lost 2 bases. The CDR3 covers 16 residues. Germline CDR1 SGHRS, CDR2 YFSETQ. The CDR3 sequence: CASSNTGVPPNTEAFF. The CDR3 DNA reads as TGCGCCAGCAGCAACACAGGGGTCCCCCCAAACACTGAAGCTTTCTTT. The full variable domain, rest sourced from reference TRBV5-1 and TRBJ1-1, is KAGVTQTPRYLIKTRGQQVTLSCSPISGHRSVSWYQQTPGQGLQFLFEYFSETQRNKGNFPGRFSGRQFSNSRSEMNVSTLELGDSALYLCASSNTGVPPNTEAFFGQGTRLTVV.

The genes are TRBV2 and TRBJ1-2, with TRBD1 identical over 8 bases. Germline CDR1 reads SNHLY; CDR2 reads FYNNEI. CDR3 size: 13 residues. V lost 3 bases and J lost 3; bases outside the gene matches: 0. The CDR3 here is CASSDRGHYGYTF. CDR3 in DNA: TGTGCCAGCAGTGACAGGGGGCACTATGGCTACACCTTC.

CDR3 in DNA: TGTGCCAGCAGAGGGGTTAATCAGCCCCAGCATTTT. It codes for CASRGVNQPQHF. V and J are TRBV28 and TRBJ1-5; maybe TRBD1 (5 bases). V was pared by 6 bases and J by 4 bases, with 7 bases between. Germline V gene lookup returns CDR1 MDHEN and CDR2 SYDVKM. CDR3 length: 12 residues.

This rearrangement joins TRBV29-1 to TRBJ2-7; 7 bases agree with TRBD1. The germline CDR1 and CDR2 sequences are SQVTM and ANQGSEA. The trim removed 4 bases at V and 3 bases at J, leaving 12 bases unmatched. This CDR3 is built from 15 residues. In DNA form, the CDR3 reads TGCAGCGTTGCAAAGTTAAGAGACAGGGACTACGAGCAGTACTTC. Translation gives CSVAKLRDRDYEQYF.

The chain links TRBV12-3 or TRBV12-4 to TRBJ1-1, with 7 bases that match TRBD1. This CDR3 is 12 amino acids long. V shed 8 bases, J shed 6 bases, and the junction held 6 bases outside the gene matches. CDR3 sequence (DNA): TGTGCCAGCTGGCAGGGGGTAGCTGAAGCTTTCTTT. This codes for CASWQGVAEAFF.